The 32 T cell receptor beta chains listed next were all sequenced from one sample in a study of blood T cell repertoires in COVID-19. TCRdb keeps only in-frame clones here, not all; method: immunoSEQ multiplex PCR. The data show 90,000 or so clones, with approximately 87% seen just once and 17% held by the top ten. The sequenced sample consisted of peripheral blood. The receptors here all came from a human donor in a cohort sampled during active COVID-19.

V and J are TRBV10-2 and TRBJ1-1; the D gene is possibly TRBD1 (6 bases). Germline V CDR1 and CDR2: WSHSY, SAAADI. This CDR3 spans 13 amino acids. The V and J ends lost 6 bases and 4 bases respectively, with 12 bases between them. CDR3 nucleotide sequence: TGCGCCAGCAGGCAGGGGTTAGGCACTGAAGCTTTCTTT. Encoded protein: CASRQGLGTEAFF.

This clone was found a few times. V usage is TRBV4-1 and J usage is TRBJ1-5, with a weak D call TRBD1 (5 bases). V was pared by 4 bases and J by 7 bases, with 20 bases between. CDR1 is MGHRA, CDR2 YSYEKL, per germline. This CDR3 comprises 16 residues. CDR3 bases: TGCGCCAGCAGCCTCGGAATTAGCGGGGGGGGACAGCCCCAGCATTTT. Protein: CASSLGISGGGQPQHF.

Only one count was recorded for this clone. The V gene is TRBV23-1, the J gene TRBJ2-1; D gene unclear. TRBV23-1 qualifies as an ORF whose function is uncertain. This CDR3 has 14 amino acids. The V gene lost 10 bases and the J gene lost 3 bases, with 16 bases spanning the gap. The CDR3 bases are TGCGCCACCACAGCCTCCGTGGGCTACAATGAGCAGTTCTTC. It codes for CATTASVGYNEQFF.

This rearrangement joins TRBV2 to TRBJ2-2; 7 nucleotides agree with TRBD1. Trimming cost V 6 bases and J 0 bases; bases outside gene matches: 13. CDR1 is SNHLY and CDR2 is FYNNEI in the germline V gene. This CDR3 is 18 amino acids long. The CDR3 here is CASSGLKPGQSNTGELFF. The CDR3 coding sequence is TGTGCCAGCAGCGGGTTAAAGCCGGGACAGTCGAACACCGGGGAGCTGTTTTTT.

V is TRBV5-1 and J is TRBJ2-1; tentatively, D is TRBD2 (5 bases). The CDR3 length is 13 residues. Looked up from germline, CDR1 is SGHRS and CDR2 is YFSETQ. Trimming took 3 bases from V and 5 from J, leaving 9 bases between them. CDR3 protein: CASSSGWNNEQFF. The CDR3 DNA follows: TGCGCCAGCAGCTCGGGATGGAACAATGAGCAGTTCTTC.

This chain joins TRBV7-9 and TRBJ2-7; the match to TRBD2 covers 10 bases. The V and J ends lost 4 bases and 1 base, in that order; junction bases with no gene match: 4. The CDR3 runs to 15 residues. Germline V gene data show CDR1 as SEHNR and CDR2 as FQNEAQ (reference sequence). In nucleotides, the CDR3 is TGTGCCAGCAGCTCGACTAGCGGGCAGTCCTACGAGCAGTACTTC. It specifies CASSSTSGQSYEQYF.

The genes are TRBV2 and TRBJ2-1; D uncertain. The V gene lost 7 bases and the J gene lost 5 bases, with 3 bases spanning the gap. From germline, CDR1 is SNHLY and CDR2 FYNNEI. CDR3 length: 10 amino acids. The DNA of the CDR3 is TGTGCCAGCAATAACAATGAGCAGTTCTTC. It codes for CASNNNEQFF.

The CDR3 region has the DNA TGTGCCAGCAGCTTGGGACAGGGGGGACAGCCCCAGCATTTT. Translated: CASSLGQGGQPQHF. The chain uses TRBV5-6 and TRBJ1-5, with TRBD1 matching 9 bases. This CDR3 has 14 residues. The V and J ends lost 0 bases and 7 bases, in that order; junction bases with no gene match: 2. Germline V gene data show CDR1 as SGHDT and CDR2 as YYEEEE.

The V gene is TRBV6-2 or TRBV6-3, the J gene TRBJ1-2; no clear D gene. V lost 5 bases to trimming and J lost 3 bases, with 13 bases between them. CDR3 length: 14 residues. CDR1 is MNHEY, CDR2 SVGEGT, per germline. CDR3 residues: CASSHLEVHYGYTF. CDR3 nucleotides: TGTGCCAGCAGTCACCTGGAGGTGCACTATGGCTACACCTTC.

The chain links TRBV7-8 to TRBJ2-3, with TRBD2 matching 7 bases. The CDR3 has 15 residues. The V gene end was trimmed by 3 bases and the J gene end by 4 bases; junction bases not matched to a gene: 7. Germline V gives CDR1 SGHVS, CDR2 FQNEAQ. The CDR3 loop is CASSLSGTNADTQYF. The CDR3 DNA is TGTGCCAGCAGCTTGTCCGGGACTAACGCAGATACGCAGTATTTT.

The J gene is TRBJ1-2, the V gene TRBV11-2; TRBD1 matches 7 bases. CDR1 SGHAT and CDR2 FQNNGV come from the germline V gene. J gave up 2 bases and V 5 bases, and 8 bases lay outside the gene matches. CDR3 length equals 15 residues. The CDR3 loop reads CASSPRTGVNYGYTF. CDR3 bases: TGTGCCAGCAGCCCCAGGACAGGAGTCAACTATGGCTACACCTTC.

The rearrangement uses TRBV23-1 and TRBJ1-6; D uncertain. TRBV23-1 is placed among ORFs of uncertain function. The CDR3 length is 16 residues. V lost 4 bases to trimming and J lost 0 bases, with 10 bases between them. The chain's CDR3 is CASSPRWSSYNSPLHF. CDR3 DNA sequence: TGCGCCAGCAGTCCACGTTGGAGCTCCTATAATTCACCCCTCCACTTT.

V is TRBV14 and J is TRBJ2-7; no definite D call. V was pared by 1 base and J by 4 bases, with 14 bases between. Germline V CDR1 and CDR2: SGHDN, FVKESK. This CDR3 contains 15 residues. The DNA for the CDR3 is TGTGCCAGCAGCCAAGGAATATCAGTTCTTTACGAGCAGTACTTC. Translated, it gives CASSQGISVLYEQYF.

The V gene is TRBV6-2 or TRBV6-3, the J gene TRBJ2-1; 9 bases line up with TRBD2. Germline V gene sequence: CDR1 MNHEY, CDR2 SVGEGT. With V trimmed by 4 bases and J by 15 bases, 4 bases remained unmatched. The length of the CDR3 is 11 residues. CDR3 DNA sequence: TGTGCCAGCAGTTTGGGACTAGCTCGGTTCTTC. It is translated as CASSLGLARFF.

DNA of the CDR3: TGTGCCAGCAGCTCAGACTATGGCTACACCTTC. Protein sequence: CASSSDYGYTF. This sequence joins TRBV7-3 and TRBJ1-2, with unresolved D. V lost 4 bases and J lost 3, with 3 bases in between. The germline gives CDR1 SGHTA, CDR2 FQGTGA. The CDR3 is 11 residues long.

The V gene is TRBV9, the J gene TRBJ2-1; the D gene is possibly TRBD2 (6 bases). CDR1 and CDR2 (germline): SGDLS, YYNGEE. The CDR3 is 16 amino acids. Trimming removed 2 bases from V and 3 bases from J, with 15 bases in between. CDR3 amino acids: CASSVGGATYYNEQFF. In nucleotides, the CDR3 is TGTGCCAGCAGCGTGGGCGGGGCCACCTACTACAATGAGCAGTTCTTC. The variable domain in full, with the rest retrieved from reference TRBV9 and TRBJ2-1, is DSGVTQTPKHLITATGQRVTLRCSPRSGDLSVYWYQQSLDQGLQFLIQYYNGEERAKGNILERFSAQQFPDLHSELNLSSLELGDSALYFCASSVGGATYYNEQFFGPGTRLTVL.

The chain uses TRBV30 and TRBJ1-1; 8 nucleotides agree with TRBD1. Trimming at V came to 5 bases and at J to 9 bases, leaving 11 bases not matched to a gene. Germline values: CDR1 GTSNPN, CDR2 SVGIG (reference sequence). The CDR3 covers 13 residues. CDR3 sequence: CAWPSLQGGKAFF. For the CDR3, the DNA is TGTGCCTGGCCTTCCCTACAGGGGGGAAAAGCTTTCTTT.

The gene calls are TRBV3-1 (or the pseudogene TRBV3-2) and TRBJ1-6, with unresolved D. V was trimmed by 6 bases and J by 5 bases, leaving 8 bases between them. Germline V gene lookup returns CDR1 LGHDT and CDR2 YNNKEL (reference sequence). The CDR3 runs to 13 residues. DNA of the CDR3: TGTGCCAGCAGGACCGGGGATAATTCACCCCTCCACTTT. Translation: CASRTGDNSPLHF.

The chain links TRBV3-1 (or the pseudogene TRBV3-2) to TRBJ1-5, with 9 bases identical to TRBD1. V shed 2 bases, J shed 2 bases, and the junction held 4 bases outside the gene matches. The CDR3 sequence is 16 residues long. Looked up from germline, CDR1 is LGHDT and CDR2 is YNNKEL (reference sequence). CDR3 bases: TGTGCCAGCAGCCAAACGGACAGGGGAGGCAATCAGCCCCAGCATTTT. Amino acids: CASSQTDRGGNQPQHF.

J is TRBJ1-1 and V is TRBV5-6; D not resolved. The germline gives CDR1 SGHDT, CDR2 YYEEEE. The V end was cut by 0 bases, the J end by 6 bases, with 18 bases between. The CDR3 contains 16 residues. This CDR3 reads CASSLARGGKMAEAFF. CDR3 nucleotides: TGTGCCAGCAGCTTGGCCAGAGGAGGGAAGATGGCTGAAGCTTTCTTT.

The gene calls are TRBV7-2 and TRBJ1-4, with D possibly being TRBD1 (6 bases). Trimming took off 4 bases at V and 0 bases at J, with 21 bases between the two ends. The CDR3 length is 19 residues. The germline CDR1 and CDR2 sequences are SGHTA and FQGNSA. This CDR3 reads CASSSVKHRTVATNEKLFF. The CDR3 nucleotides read TGTGCCAGCAGCTCAGTTAAACACCGGACAGTTGCAACTAATGAAAAACTGTTTTTT.

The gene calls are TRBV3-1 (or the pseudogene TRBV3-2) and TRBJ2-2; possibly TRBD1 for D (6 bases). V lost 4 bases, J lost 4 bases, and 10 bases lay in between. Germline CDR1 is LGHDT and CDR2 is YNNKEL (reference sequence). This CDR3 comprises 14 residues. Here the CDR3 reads CASSRTGFTGELFF. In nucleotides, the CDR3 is TGTGCCAGCAGCCGCACAGGGTTCACCGGGGAGCTGTTTTTT.

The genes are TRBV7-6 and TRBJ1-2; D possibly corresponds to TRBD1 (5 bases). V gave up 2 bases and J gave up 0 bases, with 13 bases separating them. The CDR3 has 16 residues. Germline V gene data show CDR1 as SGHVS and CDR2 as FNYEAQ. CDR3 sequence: CASSLKAGGSNYGYTF. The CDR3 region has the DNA TGTGCCAGCAGCTTAAAGGCGGGGGGATCTAACTATGGCTACACCTTC.

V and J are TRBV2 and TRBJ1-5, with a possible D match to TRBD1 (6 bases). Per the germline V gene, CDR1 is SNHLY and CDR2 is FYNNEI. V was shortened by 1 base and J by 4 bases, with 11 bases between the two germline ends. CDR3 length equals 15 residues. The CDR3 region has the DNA TGTGCCAGCAGTGAAGTGGGGGCCTGGAATCAGCCCCAGCATTTT. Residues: CASSEVGAWNQPQHF. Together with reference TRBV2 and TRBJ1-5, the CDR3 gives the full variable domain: EPEVTQTPSHQVTQMGQEVILRCVPISNHLYFYWYRQILGQKVEFLVSFYNNEISEKSEIFDDQFSVERPDGSNFTLKIRSTKLEDSAMYFCASSEVGAWNQPQHFGDGTRLSIL.

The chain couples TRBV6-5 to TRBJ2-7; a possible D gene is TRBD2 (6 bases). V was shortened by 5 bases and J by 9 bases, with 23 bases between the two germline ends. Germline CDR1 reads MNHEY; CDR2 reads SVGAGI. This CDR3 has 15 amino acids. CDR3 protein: CASSPTWRALRGQYF. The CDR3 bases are TGTGCCAGCAGTCCCACGTGGAGGGCCCTACGAGGGCAGTACTTC.

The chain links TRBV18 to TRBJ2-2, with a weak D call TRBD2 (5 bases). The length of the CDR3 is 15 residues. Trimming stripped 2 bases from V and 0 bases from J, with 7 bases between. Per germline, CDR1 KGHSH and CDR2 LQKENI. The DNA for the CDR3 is TGTGCCAGCTCACCAGGACTGCCGAACACCGGGGAGCTGTTTTTT. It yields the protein CASSPGLPNTGELFF.

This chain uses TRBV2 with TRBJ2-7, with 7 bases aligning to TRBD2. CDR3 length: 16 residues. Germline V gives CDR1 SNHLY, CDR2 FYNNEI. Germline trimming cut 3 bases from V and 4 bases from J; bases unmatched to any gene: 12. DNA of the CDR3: TGTGCCAGCAGTGATTTTAGGGGAGGGCTATCTTACGAGCAGTACTTC. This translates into CASSDFRGGLSYEQYF.

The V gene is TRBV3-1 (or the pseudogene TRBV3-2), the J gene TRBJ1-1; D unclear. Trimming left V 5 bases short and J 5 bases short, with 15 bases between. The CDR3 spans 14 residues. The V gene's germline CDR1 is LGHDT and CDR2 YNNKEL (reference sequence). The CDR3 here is CASSSRGMGTEAFF. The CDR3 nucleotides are TGTGCCAGCAGCTCCCGAGGGATGGGAACTGAAGCTTTCTTT.

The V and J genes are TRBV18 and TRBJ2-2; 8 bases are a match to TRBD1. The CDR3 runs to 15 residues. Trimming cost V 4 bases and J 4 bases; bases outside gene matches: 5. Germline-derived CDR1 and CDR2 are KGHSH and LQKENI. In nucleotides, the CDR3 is TGTGCCAGCTCACTAAACAGGGGGTTCACCGGGGAGCTGTTTTTT. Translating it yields CASSLNRGFTGELFF.

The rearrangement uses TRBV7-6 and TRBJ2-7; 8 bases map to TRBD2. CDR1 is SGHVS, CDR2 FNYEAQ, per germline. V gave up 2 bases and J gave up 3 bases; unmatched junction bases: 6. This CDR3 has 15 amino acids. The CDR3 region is CASSLLAGGVYEQYF. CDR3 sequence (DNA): TGTGCCAGCAGCTTACTGGCGGGGGGCGTCTACGAGCAGTACTTC.

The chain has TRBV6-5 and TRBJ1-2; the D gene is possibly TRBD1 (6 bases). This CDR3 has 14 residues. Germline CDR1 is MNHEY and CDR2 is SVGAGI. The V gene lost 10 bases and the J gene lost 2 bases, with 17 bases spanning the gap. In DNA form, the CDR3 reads TGTGCCACACGTTACAGGGATCGGAACTATGGCTACACCTTC. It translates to CATRYRDRNYGYTF.

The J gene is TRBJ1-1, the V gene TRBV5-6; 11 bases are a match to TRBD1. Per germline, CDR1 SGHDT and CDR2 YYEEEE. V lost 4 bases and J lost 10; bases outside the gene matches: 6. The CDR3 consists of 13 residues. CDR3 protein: CASSPDRGLVAFF. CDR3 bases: TGTGCCAGCAGCCCGGACAGGGGGCTGGTAGCTTTCTTT.